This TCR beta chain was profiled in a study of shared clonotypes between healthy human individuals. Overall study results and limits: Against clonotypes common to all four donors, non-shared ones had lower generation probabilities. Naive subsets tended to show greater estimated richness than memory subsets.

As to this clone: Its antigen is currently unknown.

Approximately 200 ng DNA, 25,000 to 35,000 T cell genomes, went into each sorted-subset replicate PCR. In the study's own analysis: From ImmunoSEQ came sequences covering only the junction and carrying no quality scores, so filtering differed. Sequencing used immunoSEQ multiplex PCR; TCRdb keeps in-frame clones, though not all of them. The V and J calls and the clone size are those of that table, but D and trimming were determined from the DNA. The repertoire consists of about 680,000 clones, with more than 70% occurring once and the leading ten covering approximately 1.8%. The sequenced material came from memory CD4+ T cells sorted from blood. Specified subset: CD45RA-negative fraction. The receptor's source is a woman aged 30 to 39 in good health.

The DNA of the CDR3 is TGTGCCAGCAGTTTGGCGGGGGCAGGGGAAAAATACGAGCAGTACTTC. Amino acid sequence: CASSLAGAGEKYEQYF. The V and J genes are TRBV28 and TRBJ2-7, with D perhaps matching TRBD2 (7 bases). CDR1 and CDR2 (germline): MDHEN, SYDVKM. V was clipped by 3 bases and J by 4 bases, with 19 bases between them. CDR3 length: 16 residues.